One sample yielded the 9 T cell receptor beta chains listed below, sequenced in a study of T cell repertoires in cytomegalovirus infection. TCRdb reprocessed the reads with MiXCR, giving one entry per CDR3 protein. The sample yields some 320,000 distinct CDR3 sequences, just under 30% seen once. No cognate antigen is known for these TCRs. The source material was cultured PBMCs, sampled from culture after CMV antigen stimulation. The source is a human donor in good health (CMV status not recorded). Some clones in this sample may be carry-over from other donors' samples.

The V gene is TRBV4-1, the J gene TRBJ2-1; tentative D call: TRBD1 (7 bases). Trimming took off 8 bases at V and 2 bases at J, with 13 bases between the two ends. This CDR3 is 14 amino acids long. The germline gives CDR1 MGHRA, CDR2 YSYEKL. The CDR3, as DNA: TGCGCCAGCGGCAGGGGGGCGACCTACAATGAGCAGTTCTTC. Its protein is CASGRGATYNEQFF.

The V gene is TRBV5-1, the J gene TRBJ2-1; D is ambiguous. Germline V CDR1 and CDR2: SGHRS, YFSETQ. Trimming stripped 2 bases from V and 0 bases from J, with 12 bases between. The CDR3 loop spans 16 amino acids. The CDR3 here is CASSFGSLSSYNEQFF. The CDR3 nucleotides read TGCGCCAGCAGCTTTGGTAGCCTCAGCTCCTACAATGAGCAGTTCTTC. Drawing the rest from reference TRBV5-1 and TRBJ2-1, the complete variable domain is KAGVTQTPRYLIKTRGQQVTLSCSPISGHRSVSWYQQTPGQGLQFLFEYFSETQRNKGNFPGRFSGRQFSNSRSEMNVSTLELGDSALYLCASSFGSLSSYNEQFFGPGTRLTVL.

The sample holds one count of this clonotype. The chain uses TRBV19 and TRBJ1-3; possible D gene TRBD1, 5 bases. The V end lost 10 bases, the J end lost 1 base, and 11 bases lay between the germline ends. The V gene's germline CDR1 is LNHDA and CDR2 SQIVND (reference sequence). This CDR3 is 13 amino acids long. The CDR3: CATTGLSGNTIYF. The CDR3 region has the DNA TGTGCCACTACAGGCTTGTCTGGAAACACCATATATTTT.

The chain employs TRBV10-3 and TRBJ2-3; 8 nucleotides line up with TRBD2. Per germline, CDR1 ENHRY and CDR2 SYGVKD. This CDR3 has 13 amino acids. Trimming removed 4 bases from V and 4 bases from J; junction bases left unmatched: 1. The CDR3 loop reads CAISVTSADTQYF. In nucleotides, the CDR3 is TGTGCCATCAGTGTGACTAGCGCAGATACGCAGTATTTT.

V and J are TRBV9 and TRBJ2-2; TRBD1 aligns across 10 bases. Germline lookup yields CDR1 SGDLS and CDR2 YYNGEE. CDR3 length: 17 amino acids. J lost 5 bases, V lost 0 bases, and 7 bases had no gene match. This CDR3 reads CASSVDDRGRLTGELFF. The CDR3 region has the DNA TGTGCCAGCAGCGTAGATGACAGGGGGCGACTTACCGGGGAGCTGTTTTTT.

This clonotype was counted between two and nine times. The J gene is TRBJ1-1, the V gene TRBV5-1; TRBD1 might be the D (5 bases). In germline, CDR1 is SGHRS, CDR2 YFSETQ. The CDR3 is 16 amino acids. V lost 0 bases and J lost 0, with 12 bases in between. In nucleotides, the CDR3 is TGCGCCAGCAGCTTGGACCCGGGACTCCTGAACACTGAAGCTTTCTTT. It translates to CASSLDPGLLNTEAFF.

The gene calls are TRBV7-3 and TRBJ2-2; 8 bases match TRBD2. The V gene's germline CDR1 is SGHTA and CDR2 FQGTGA. CDR3 size: 15 residues. Trimming cost V 5 bases and J 0 bases; bases outside gene matches: 2. CDR3 protein: CASSQTSANTGELFF. CDR3 bases: TGTGCCAGCAGCCAGACTAGCGCGAACACCGGGGAGCTGTTTTTT.

This rearrangement joins TRBV7-9 to TRBJ2-1, with TRBD2 identical over 8 bases. Germline loops: CDR1 SEHNR, CDR2 FQNEAQ (reference sequence). J was trimmed by 9 bases and V by 0 bases; bases with no gene match: 4. The CDR3 consists of 14 residues. Written as DNA, the CDR3 is TGTGCCAGCAGCTTAGCCGGGGGGGCCGTTGAGCAGTTCTTC. This gives the protein CASSLAGGAVEQFF. Together with reference TRBV7-9 and TRBJ2-1, the CDR3 gives the full variable domain: DTGVSQNPRHKITKRGQNVTFRCDPISEHNRLYWYRQTLGQGPEFLTYFQNEAQLEKSRLLSDRFSAERPKGSFSTLEIQRTEQGDSAMYLCASSLAGGAVEQFFGPGTRLTVL.

The V call is TRBV10-3, the J call TRBJ1-3; no firm D call. Per germline, CDR1 ENHRY and CDR2 SYGVKD. CDR3 length equals 15 residues. V lost 0 bases and J lost 2, with 8 bases in between. CDR3 sequence (DNA): TGTGCCATCAGTGAGTCGAGGGTCCCTGGAAACACCATATATTTT. This translates into CAISESRVPGNTIYF.